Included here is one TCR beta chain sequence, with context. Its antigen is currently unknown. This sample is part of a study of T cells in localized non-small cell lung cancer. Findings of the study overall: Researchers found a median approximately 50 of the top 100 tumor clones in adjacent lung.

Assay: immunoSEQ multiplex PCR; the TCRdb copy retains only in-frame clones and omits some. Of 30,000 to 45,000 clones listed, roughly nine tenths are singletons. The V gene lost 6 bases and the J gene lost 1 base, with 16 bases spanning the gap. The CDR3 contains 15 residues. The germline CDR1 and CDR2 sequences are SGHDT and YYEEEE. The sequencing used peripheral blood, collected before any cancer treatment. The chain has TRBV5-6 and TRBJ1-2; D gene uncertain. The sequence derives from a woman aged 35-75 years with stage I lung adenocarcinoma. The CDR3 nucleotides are TGTGCCAGCAAACGATGGGCAGCCGATAACTATGGCTACACCTTC. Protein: CASKRWAADNYGYTF. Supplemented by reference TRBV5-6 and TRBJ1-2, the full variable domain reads DAGVTQSPTHLIKTRGQQVTLRCSPKSGHDTVSWYQQALGQGPQFIFQYYEEEERQRGNFPDRFSGHQFPNYSSELNVNALLLGDSALYLCASKRWAADNYGYTFGSGTRLTVV.